This T cell receptor (beta chain) derives from a study of blood T cell repertoires in COVID-19. About the research overall: Samples came from the United States, Italy and Spain, spanning acute and convalescent COVID-19. PBMCs, B-cell-depleted T cells, or T cells were the source of the cDNA or gDNA that made up the material.

Followed over time, Seattle patients had been enrolled while infection was active. Original analysis: Quantification of nucleated cells was approximated via reference gene primer amplification. Profiled with immunoSEQ multiplex PCR; TCRdb holds only in-frame clones, not every one. Clone size and V and J calls were adopted from that table, with D and trimming inferred from the DNA. Here the sample spans roughly 500,000 clones, roughly 89% being singletons. This CDR3 is 16 amino acids long. Per the germline V gene, CDR1 is LNHDA and CDR2 is SQIVND (reference sequence). Trimming stripped 8 bases from V and 0 bases from J, with 19 bases between.

The chain has TRBV19 and TRBJ1-1, with D possibly matching TRBD1 (5 bases). The source material was peripheral blood. This clonotype originated in a man between 18 and 29 years old with COVID-19, enrolled during active disease. The CDR3 coding sequence is TGTGCCAGTGCCTCGATAGGGGTCGGCCTGAACACTGAAGCTTTCTTT. Translation: CASASIGVGLNTEAFF.